Listed below are T cell receptor beta chains from one sample, sequenced in a study of T cells in localized non-small cell lung cancer. Sequencing was performed with immunoSEQ multiplex PCR; in TCRdb, only in-frame clones are kept and a portion is missing. The repertoire holds roughly 13,000 clones, with about 86% as singletons. The sample consisted of peripheral blood, taken before any cancer treatment. The source is a male donor aged 60 or over with stage III lung adenocarcinoma. Each CDR3 is given with its conserved first and last residue. D genes are given only for firm matches. Only some rows state a clone size, as once, few, many or a class for expanded clones.

clone size: .
J gene: TRBJ2-3
D gene: .
V gene: TRBV9
CDR3 protein: CASSDNLDTQYF
CDR3 DNA: TGTGCCAGCAGCGACAATTTGGATACGCAGTATTTT

clone size: .
J gene: TRBJ1-1
D gene: .
V gene: TRBV2
CDR3 protein: CASSVDSTVGEAFF
CDR3 DNA: TGTGCCAGCAGTGTAGACTCGACAGTCGGGGAAGCTTTCTTT

clone size: .
J gene: TRBJ2-4
D gene: .
V gene: TRBV6-6
CDR3 protein: CASSRPKEAKNIQYF
CDR3 DNA: TGTGCCAGCAGTCGACCGAAGGAAGCCAAAAACATTCAGTACTTC

clone size: once
J gene: TRBJ2-7
D gene: .
V gene: TRBV6-6
CDR3 protein: CASTSPESSYEQYF
CDR3 DNA: TGTGCCAGCACCTCGCCCGAGAGCTCCTACGAGCAGTACTTC

clone size: .
J gene: TRBJ2-7
D gene: .
V gene: TRBV4-1
CDR3 protein: CASSPWDTYEQYF
CDR3 DNA: TGCGCCAGCAGCCCCTGGGACACGTACGAGCAGTACTTC

clone size: .
J gene: TRBJ2-2
D gene: .
V gene: TRBV5-7
CDR3 protein: CASLGRGELFF
CDR3 DNA: TGTGCCAGCTTGGGCAGAGGGGAGCTGTTTTTT

clone size: .
J gene: TRBJ2-1
D gene: .
V gene: TRBV11-2
CDR3 protein: CASTVAGFNEQFF
CDR3 DNA: TGTGCCAGCACCGTTGCGGGTTTTAATGAGCAGTTCTTC

clone size: .
J gene: TRBJ1-1
D gene: .
V gene: TRBV6-6
CDR3 protein: CASSYSDRLSTEAFF
CDR3 DNA: TGTGCCAGCAGTTACTCAGACAGATTGAGTACTGAAGCTTTCTTT

clone size: .
J gene: TRBJ1-5
D gene: .
V gene: TRBV2
CDR3 protein: CASSARDRRNNQPQHF
CDR3 DNA: TGTGCCAGCAGTGCAAGGGACCGAAGAAACAATCAGCCCCAGCATTTT

clone size: .
J gene: TRBJ2-7
D gene: .
V gene: TRBV15
CDR3 protein: CATSSGSGYEQYF
CDR3 DNA: TGTGCCACCAGCAGCGGGAGCGGCTACGAGCAGTACTTC

clone size: .
J gene: TRBJ2-3
D gene: .
V gene: TRBV6-4
CDR3 protein: CASSDSLGSTQYF
CDR3 DNA: TGTGCCAGCAGTGACTCGTTGGGGAGTACGCAGTATTTT

clone size: .
J gene: TRBJ1-2
D gene: .
V gene: TRBV9
CDR3 protein: CASSAQQGLDGYTF
CDR3 DNA: TGTGCCAGCAGCGCCCAACAGGGACTAGACGGCTACACCTTC

clone size: .
J gene: TRBJ2-2
D gene: .
V gene: TRBV18
CDR3 protein: CASSPVGPNTGELFF
CDR3 DNA: TGTGCCAGCTCACCAGTCGGGCCGAACACCGGGGAGCTGTTTTTT

clone size: .
J gene: TRBJ2-5
D gene: TRBD1
V gene: TRBV6-6
CDR3 protein: CASSYLRTGGGETQYF
CDR3 DNA: TGTGCCAGCAGTTACTTGCGGACAGGGGGTGGAGAGACCCAGTACTTC